These T cell receptor beta chains were read from a single sample in a study of monozygotic twins with inflammatory bowel disease. With the 5' RACE reads reprocessed, TCRdb shows one record per CDR3 protein and no DNA. This listing includes some 130,000 distinct CDR3 sequences. Sequencing was done on a sample of blood. Source of these receptors: a human donor with ulcerative colitis or Crohn's disease, or a healthy co-twin of an affected twin (not recorded which). The CDR3 runs from the conserved cysteine through the conserved F or W.

J gene: TRBJ1-6
V gene: TRBV14
CDR3 protein: CASSPGTVYNSPLHF

J gene: TRBJ2-2
V gene: TRBV7-7
CDR3 protein: CASSSNLMPGELFF

J gene: TRBJ1-1
V gene: TRBV7-9
CDR3 protein: CASSLGGTKEAFF

J gene: TRBJ1-1
V gene: TRBV29-1
CDR3 protein: CSVVQGFSEAFF

J gene: TRBJ1-1
V gene: TRBV28
CDR3 protein: CASRGRGPMNTEAFF

J gene: TRBJ2-1
V gene: TRBV5-1
CDR3 protein: CASSLGAGDYNEQFF

J gene: TRBJ2-7
V gene: TRBV20-1
CDR3 protein: CSARDYTDFITAYEQYF

J gene: TRBJ2-1
V gene: TRBV5-1
CDR3 protein: CASSQGQYNEQFF

J gene: TRBJ1-5
V gene: TRBV12-3/TRBV12-4
CDR3 protein: CASSFTGANQPQHF

J gene: TRBJ2-7
V gene: TRBV27
CDR3 protein: CATWSQGPSYEQYF

J gene: TRBJ2-1
V gene: TRBV6-2/TRBV6-3
CDR3 protein: CASSFGTSGYSYNEQFF

J gene: TRBJ2-7
V gene: TRBV27
CDR3 protein: CASSWTSGHEQYF

J gene: TRBJ2-1
V gene: TRBV20-1
CDR3 protein: CSAPPGQSSNEQFF

J gene: TRBJ2-1
V gene: TRBV10-3
CDR3 protein: CAISERIGRAHNEQFF

J gene: TRBJ2-1
V gene: TRBV28
CDR3 protein: CASMARSYNEQFF

J gene: TRBJ2-5
V gene: TRBV24-1
CDR3 protein: CATASRGGRATQYF

J gene: TRBJ2-7
V gene: TRBV20-1
CDR3 protein: CSAEAVLAGGYEQYF

J gene: TRBJ2-1
V gene: TRBV5-1
CDR3 protein: CASSLAGKGQGWNEQFF

J gene: TRBJ2-1
V gene: TRBV20-1
CDR3 protein: CSARDQRGSSYNEQFF

J gene: TRBJ1-2
V gene: TRBV18
CDR3 protein: CASSPGGRPPNYGYTF

J gene: TRBJ1-1
V gene: TRBV15
CDR3 protein: CATSREGRTGTEAFF

J gene: TRBJ2-1
V gene: TRBV27
CDR3 protein: CASSPLQTGGNNEQFF

J gene: TRBJ2-7
V gene: TRBV20-1
CDR3 protein: CSARDGKLAGVYEQYF

J gene: TRBJ2-3
V gene: TRBV5-1
CDR3 protein: CASSLGDYRHTDTQYF

J gene: TRBJ1-3
V gene: TRBV20-1
CDR3 protein: CSARQGAGNTIYF

J gene: TRBJ2-1
V gene: TRBV20-1
CDR3 protein: CSAPPVAGGGEQFF

J gene: TRBJ1-2
V gene: TRBV20-1
CDR3 protein: CSAEESTYGYTF

J gene: TRBJ1-3
V gene: TRBV5-1
CDR3 protein: CASRPQERIFSGNTIYF

J gene: TRBJ1-1
V gene: TRBV30
CDR3 protein: CAWIPRTGVTEAFF

J gene: TRBJ2-2
V gene: TRBV19
CDR3 protein: CASSRQGSGELFF

J gene: TRBJ2-7
V gene: TRBV19
CDR3 protein: CASSHGGTDSYEQYF

J gene: TRBJ2-3
V gene: TRBV7-2
CDR3 protein: CASSLDSPTDTQYF

J gene: TRBJ2-1
V gene: TRBV11-2
CDR3 protein: CASSTSRDLSYNEQFF

J gene: TRBJ2-1
V gene: TRBV4-2
CDR3 protein: CASSQDGPYNEQFF